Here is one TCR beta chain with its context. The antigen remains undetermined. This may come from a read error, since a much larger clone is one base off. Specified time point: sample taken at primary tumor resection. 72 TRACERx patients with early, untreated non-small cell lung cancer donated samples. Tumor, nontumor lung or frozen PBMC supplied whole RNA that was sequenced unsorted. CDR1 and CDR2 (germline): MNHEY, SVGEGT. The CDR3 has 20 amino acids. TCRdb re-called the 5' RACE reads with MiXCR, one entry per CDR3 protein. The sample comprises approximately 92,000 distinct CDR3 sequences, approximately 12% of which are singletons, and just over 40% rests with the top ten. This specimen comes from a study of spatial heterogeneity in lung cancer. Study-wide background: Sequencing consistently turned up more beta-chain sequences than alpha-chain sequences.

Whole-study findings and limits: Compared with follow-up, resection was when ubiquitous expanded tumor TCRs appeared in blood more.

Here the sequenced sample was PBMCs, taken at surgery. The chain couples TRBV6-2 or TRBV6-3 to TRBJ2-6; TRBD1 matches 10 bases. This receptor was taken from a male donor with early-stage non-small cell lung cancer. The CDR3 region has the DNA TGTGCCAGCAGTTACCCGATGCCGGGACAGGGGTACTCTGGGGCCAACGCCCTGACTTTC. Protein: CASSYPMPGQGYSGANALTF.